These 2 T cell receptor beta chains were all obtained from the same sample, sequenced in a study of monozygotic twins with inflammatory bowel disease. TCRdb re-called the 5' RACE reads and catalogs CDR3 proteins one per entry, DNA excluded. The clone table shows 80,000 or so distinct CDR3 sequences, with the ten largest holding less than 7.5%. Sequenced material: blood. These receptors were obtained from a human donor with ulcerative colitis or Crohn's disease, or a healthy co-twin of an affected twin (not recorded which).

The chain joins TRBV9 to TRBJ2-2; the D gene TCRdb calls, TRBD1, cannot be checked with no DNA. Germline V gene sequence: CDR1 SGDLS, CDR2 YYNGEE. CDR3 length equals 14 residues. CDR3 residues: CASSVTGDTGELFF. Using reference TRBV9 and TRBJ2-2 for the parts outside the CDR3, the full variable domain is DSGVTQTPKHLITATGQRVTLRCSPRSGDLSVYWYQQSLDQGLQFLIQYYNGEERAKGNILERFSAQQFPDLHSELNLSSLELGDSALYFCASSVTGDTGELFFGEGSRLTVL.

V and J are TRBV5-4 and TRBJ2-1; TCRdb designates TRBD1, a call that cannot be tested without DNA. CDR1 is SGHNT and CDR2 is YYREEE in the germline V gene (reference sequence). The CDR3 is made up of 12 amino acids. The CDR3 protein is CASSNGGSKQFF.